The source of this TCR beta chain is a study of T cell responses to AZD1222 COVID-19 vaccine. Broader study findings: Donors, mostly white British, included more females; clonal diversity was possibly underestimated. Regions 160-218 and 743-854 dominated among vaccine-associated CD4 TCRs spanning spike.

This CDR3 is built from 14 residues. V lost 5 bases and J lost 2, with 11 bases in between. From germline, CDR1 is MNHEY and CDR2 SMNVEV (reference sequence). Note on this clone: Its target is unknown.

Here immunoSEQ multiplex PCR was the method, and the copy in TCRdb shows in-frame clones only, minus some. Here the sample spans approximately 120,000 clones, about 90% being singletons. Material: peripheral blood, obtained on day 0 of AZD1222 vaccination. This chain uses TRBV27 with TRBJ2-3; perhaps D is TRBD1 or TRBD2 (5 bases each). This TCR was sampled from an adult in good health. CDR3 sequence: CASSPRDLTDTQYF. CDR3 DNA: TGTGCCAGCAGTCCTAGGGACCTCACAGATACGCAGTATTTT.